The rows below give T cell receptor beta chains drawn from one sample of a study of early T cells in non-severe SARS-CoV-2 infection. TCRdb used MiXCR to reprocess the 5' RACE reads, holding one entry per CDR3 protein. Among tens of thousands of distinct CDR3 sequences listed, approximately 9% were seen once. Sample: whole blood. All receptors come from an adult who was a healthcare worker with PCR-confirmed SARS-CoV-2 infection or an uninfected control (not recorded which). CDR3s include the opening cysteine and the closing phenylalanine or tryptophan. The D gene is left open where the match is weak. Rows give clone size only sometimes, using once, few, many, or a class for an expanded clone.

J: TRBJ2-7; size: many; V: TRBV7-6; D: .; DNA: TGTGCCAGCAGCTTAGCCCCGACAGCCTACGAGCAGTACTTC; CDR3: CASSLAPTAYEQYF
J: TRBJ1-2; size: .; V: TRBV20-1; D: TRBD1; DNA: TGCAGTGCCGCCCCAGACAGGGCGGATGGCTACACCTTC; CDR3: CSAAPDRADGYTF
J: TRBJ2-5; size: many; V: TRBV15; D: .; DNA: TGTGCCACCAGCAGAGTAGTATCTAGGGGAAAAGAGACCCAGTACTTC; CDR3: CATSRVVSRGKETQYF
J: TRBJ2-1; size: many; V: TRBV4-3; D: TRBD2; DNA: TGCGCCAGCAGCCAAAACGGACTAGCGGGGATCAATGAGCAGTTCTTC; CDR3: CASSQNGLAGINEQFF
J: TRBJ2-2; size: .; V: TRBV20-1; D: TRBD2; DNA: TGCAGTGCTAGATTACCTAGCGGCGGGGAGCTGTTTTTT; CDR3: CSARLPSGGELFF
J: TRBJ1-2; size: many; V: TRBV20-1; D: .; DNA: TGCAGTGCTCCTCAGACAGGATTGGATCGTGGCTACACCTTC; CDR3: CSAPQTGLDRGYTF
J: TRBJ2-7; size: .; V: TRBV29-1; D: .; DNA: TGCAGCGTTAAACCCACTCTGTCCGAGCAGTACTTC; CDR3: CSVKPTLSEQYF
J: TRBJ1-1; size: few; V: TRBV29-1; D: TRBD1; DNA: TGCAGCCTTACGACAGGGTCAAACACTGAAGCTTTCTTT; CDR3: CSLTTGSNTEAFF
J: TRBJ2-7; size: many; V: TRBV6-2/TRBV6-3; D: .; DNA: TGTGCCAGCAGTTATTTGGTAGGAGCCTACGAGCAGTACTTC; CDR3: CASSYLVGAYEQYF
J: TRBJ2-4; size: .; V: TRBV29-1; D: TRBD1; DNA: TGCAGCGTTCAGACAGGGGCCAAAAACATTCAGTACTTC; CDR3: CSVQTGAKNIQYF
J: TRBJ2-6; size: .; V: TRBV10-3; D: .; DNA: TGTGCCATCAGTGAAACAGACTCTGGGGCCAACGTCCTGACTTTC; CDR3: CAISETDSGANVLTF
J: TRBJ2-1; size: many; V: TRBV5-5; D: TRBD2; DNA: TGTGCCAGCAGCTTGGGAGGGCTAGCGGGAGGTGGTGAGCAGTTCTTC; CDR3: CASSLGGLAGGGEQFF
J: TRBJ2-1; size: many; V: TRBV19; D: .; DNA: TGTGCCAGTAGTCCGCCGCGTAGCGGACCATACAATGAGCAGTTCTTC; CDR3: CASSPPRSGPYNEQFF
J: TRBJ2-7; size: .; V: TRBV12-3/TRBV12-4; D: TRBD2; DNA: TGTGCCAGCAAGCGGACTAGCGGGAGGGGGTACGAGCAGTACTTC; CDR3: CASKRTSGRGYEQYF
J: TRBJ2-6; size: few; V: TRBV12-3/TRBV12-4; D: TRBD2; DNA: TGTGCCAGCAGTTTTGCGGGGGGAACTGGGGCCAACGTCCTGACTTTC; CDR3: CASSFAGGTGANVLTF
J: TRBJ2-3; size: .; V: TRBV7-9; D: TRBD2; DNA: TGTGCCAGCAGCCCGACTAGCAGCACGCAGTATTTT; CDR3: CASSPTSSTQYF